Given below is one T cell receptor beta chain in context. The CDR3 consists of 14 residues. Per the germline V gene, CDR1 is SGHDT and CDR2 is YYEEEE. The junction had 1 base not matched to a gene; V was cut back by 3 bases and J by 3 bases. This specimen belongs to a study of T cells in Graves' hyperthyroidism and ophthalmopathy. The CDR3 regions of TCR beta were amplified from RNA transcripts. The HTBI set primed first-round TCR CDR3 RT-PCR. A single record per CDR3 protein comes from TCRdb applying MiXCR to the multiplex PCR reads. This table has more than 300,000 distinct CDR3 sequences, roughly 13% appearing once. The patients, who ranged from 18 to 65 in age, presented with newly diagnosed hyperthyroidism lasting under 2 months.

V gene TRBV5-6 combines with J gene TRBJ2-7; 12 bases agree with TRBD2. This receptor was identified in a woman in her late teens or twenties with Graves' hyperthyroidism. Sequencing used blood. In nucleotides, the CDR3 is TGTGCCAGCAGCTGGGGACTAGCGGGCTACGAGCAGTACTTC. Protein product: CASSWGLAGYEQYF.